This entry is about one T cell receptor beta chain. Its antigen is unidentified. TCR libraries were built from roughly 0.5 ug of total RNA by linear amplification. In TCRdb, the reads were re-called with MiXCR into one record per CDR3 protein. Of 200,000 or so distinct CDR3 sequences listed, 65% to 75% are singletons. Per germline, CDR1 SQVTM and CDR2 ANQGSEA. The CDR3 totals 12 residues. V lost 7 bases, J lost 4 bases, and 12 bases lay in between. This record comes from a study of healthy donors' naive CD4 and CD8 T cells. Study-level results: Naive CD4+ and CD8+ cells reportedly differed in usage of most V and J genes. Homeostatic proliferation of naive T cells was not examined as a bias source. Positive CDR3 charge linked to CD4+ cells, negative to CD8+ cells.

Naive T cells were sorted: CD4+CD8-CD45RO-CD45RA+ for CD4+, CD8+CD4-CD45RA+CD27bright for CD8+. The chain carries TRBV29-1 and TRBJ2-3; perhaps TRBD1 as D (5 bases). Sequencing was performed on naive CD4+ and CD8+ T cells sorted from blood, pooled from several donors. This receptor was taken from a pool of human donors in good health; the sample pools cells from several healthy donors. The CDR3 region is CSATLQADTQYF. CDR3 sequence (DNA): TGCAGCGCCACATTACAGGCAGATACGCAGTATTTT.